The present T cell receptor beta chain was sequenced within a study of Ad26.COV2.S vaccination and SARS-CoV-2 variants. Turning to the study itself: Enrollment placed the donor in the COV1001 Ad26.COV2.S trial arm. Study conclusions and caveats: Researchers cautioned that TCR breadth and depth analyses may have underestimated total T cell responses. Reportedly, after vaccination the spike-specific CD8+ and CD4+ T cell responses displayed substantial breadth.

The ends lost 6 bases at V and 6 bases at J; junction bases unmatched: 14. The CDR3 has 17 amino acids. Germline loops: CDR1 SNHLY, CDR2 FYNNEI. TCRdb's table, derived via immunoSEQ multiplex PCR, lists solely in-frame clones and lacks some. The data show roughly 300,000 clones, around 88% seen once. In the case of this clone: Its specificity is not known.

Treatment noted: roughly 18 received Ad26.COV2.S at low or high dose, single or two shots; 5 received placebo; per-sample allocation not given. Repertoires come from day 63 after the first vaccine or placebo injection. An Ad26 vector was used to express Wuhan-strain SARS-CoV-2 spike as the vaccine. The TCR originated in a person aged 18-60 years who received the Ad26.COV2.S COVID-19 vaccine or a placebo. This sample comprised peripheral blood, obtained in a trial of Ad26.COV2.S vaccine versus placebo. J is TRBJ2-7 and V is TRBV2, with TRBD2 identical over 13 bases. The CDR3: CASRRLAGGSFSVEQYF. CDR3 coding DNA: TGTGCCAGCAGGCGACTAGCGGGGGGCTCCTTCTCGGTCGAGCAGTACTTC.